Listed here are 10 T cell receptor beta chains from one sample, sequenced in a study of T cells in women clearing cervical HPV infection. Profiled with immunoSEQ multiplex PCR; TCRdb holds only in-frame clones, not every one. Recorded for this sample: more than 40,000 clones. The specimen was blood buffy coat. The receptors come from a woman between 18 and 75 years old with a cervical HPV16 infection that either progressed to CIN3+ or cleared (not recorded which).

A word on this clone: The read gets to within 3 residues of the CDR3 end, and the germline J gene fills in the rest. The chain is built from TRBV5-5 and TRBJ2-2; TRBD1 matches at 7 bases. Germline CDR1 and CDR2: SGHKS and YYEKEE (reference sequence). The CDR3 spans 15 residues. CDR3 sequence reads: CASSTFDRANEKLFF. The covered CDR3 bases are TGTGCCAGCAGCACTTTCGACAGGGCTAATGAAAAG.

Worth noting for this clone: The CDR3 extends 3 residues past the end of the read, so its final part is completed from the germline J gene. The chain joins TRBV28 to TRBJ2-7; 8 positions agree with TRBD2. Germline assignment: CDR1 MDHEN and CDR2 SYDVKM. This CDR3 is 15 amino acids long. Unmatched junction bases numbered 13, after V lost 6 bases and J lost 6 bases. The CDR3 sequence: CASRQAGGQASEQYF. CDR3 bases read: TGTGCCAGCAGACAGGCGGGGGGCCAAGCTTCCGAG.

A remark on this clone: Read sequence stops 3 residues before the CDR3 end, and the germline J gene provides the missing end. The J gene is TRBJ1-2, the V gene TRBV2; D gene unclear. The CDR3 runs to 11 residues. Germline CDR1 SNHLY, CDR2 FYNNEI. The sequenced CDR3 bases are TGTGCCAGCTCCCCCTCCTACGAC. Translated: CASSPSYD. Given in full, the CDR3 is CASSPSYDYTF.

With regard to this clone: The CDR3 extends 3 residues past the end of the read, so its final part is completed from the germline J gene. The rearrangement joins TRBV7-9 to TRBJ1-1; D unclear. The CDR3 totals 14 residues. Germline values: CDR1 SEHNR, CDR2 FQNEAQ (reference sequence). V was shortened by 1 base and J by 1 base, with 7 bases between the two germline ends. The covered CDR3 bases are TGTGCCAGCAGCTTAGGACTGCCGAACACTGAA. Protein product: CASSLGLPNTE. The entire CDR3 protein is CASSLGLPNTEAFF.

In the case of this clone: The sequenced fragment ends 3 residues before the CDR3 boundary, so the rest is inferred from the germline J gene. This sequence joins TRBV30 and TRBJ1-4; D possibly corresponds to TRBD1 (5 bases). The CDR3 runs to 15 residues. V lost 1 base and J lost 7, with 16 bases in between. Per germline, CDR1 GTSNPN and CDR2 SVGIG (reference sequence). CDR3 loop: CAWSDGTGVSEKLFF. The part of the CDR3 DNA that was read is TGTGCCTGGAGTGATGGGACTGGGGTCAGTGAAAAA.

Concerning this clone itself: From the germline J gene comes the end of the CDR3, since the read stops 3 residues before it. The chain is built from TRBV7-9 and TRBJ2-2; D unclear. Deletions cut 0 bases from V and 4 bases from J, with 9 bases between. CDR3 length: 15 residues. The germline gives CDR1 SEHNR, CDR2 FQNEAQ (reference sequence). CDR3 DNA (partial): TGTGCCAGCAGCTTAGCTCAGGCAGGCACCGGGGAG. It specifies CASSLAQAGTGE. The entire CDR3 reads CASSLAQAGTGELFF. The full variable domain, in which reference TRBV7-9 and TRBJ2-2 provide the parts outside the CDR3, is DTGVSQNPRHKITKRGQNVTFRCDPISEHNRLYWYRQTLGQGPEFLTYFQNEAQLEKSRLLSDRFSAERPKGSFSTLEIQRTEQGDSAMYLCASSLAQAGTGELFFGEGSRLTVL.

Comment on this clone: The read ends 3 residues before the CDR3 terminus; that terminus is restored from the germline J gene. The chain uses TRBV20-1 and TRBJ1-1; 9 bases fit TRBD1. V trimming: 4 bases; J trimming: 5 bases; junction bases outside the gene matches: 8. This CDR3 has 14 amino acids. CDR1 and CDR2 from the germline V gene are DFQATT and SNEGSKA (reference sequence). CDR3 DNA, as far as it was read: TGCAGTGCTACGGCCGGGACAGGGTCGACTGAA. Protein product: CSATAGTGSTE. Given in full, the CDR3 is CSATAGTGSTEAFF.

Concerning this clone itself: The DNA ends 3 residues before the CDR3 does, and the rest of the CDR3 is filled in from the germline J gene. V gene TRBV13 combines with J gene TRBJ2-2; 9 bases fit TRBD2. V gave up 3 bases and J gave up 7 bases; unmatched junction bases: 6. Germline loops: CDR1 PRHDT, CDR2 FYEKMQ (reference sequence). The CDR3 runs to 15 residues. Here the CDR3 reads CASSFETSGYGELFF. The part of the CDR3 DNA that was read is TGTGCCAGCAGCTTCGAGACTAGCGGTTACGGGGAG.

Comment on this clone: An end of the junction differs from the germline gene, which may be a read error. The CDR3 extends 3 residues past the end of the read, so its final part is completed from the germline J gene. The same CDR3 is also encoded by other DNA sequences in this sample. The chain links TRBV30 to TRBJ1-3; D might be TRBD1 (5 bases). CDR3 size: 13 residues. Germline V lookup: CDR1 GTSNPN, CDR2 SVGIG (reference sequence). The sequenced part of the CDR3 DNA is TGTGCCTTGGGCTGGGGCTCTGGAAACACA. It specifies CALGWGSGNT. The complete CDR3 protein is CALGWGSGNTIYF. Together with reference TRBV30 and TRBJ1-3, the CDR3 gives the full variable domain: SQTIHQWPATLVQPVGSPLSLECTVEGTSNPNLYWYRQAAGRGLQLLFYSVGIGQISSEVPQNLSASRPQDRQFILSSKKLLLSDSGFYLCALGWGSGNTIYFGEGSWLTVV.

In regard to this clone: The read ends 3 residues before the CDR3 terminus; that terminus is restored from the germline J gene. The rearrangement joins TRBV20-1 to TRBJ2-3; 9 positions agree with TRBD1. The CDR3 length is 14 residues. CDR1 is DFQATT and CDR2 is SNEGSKA in the germline V gene (reference sequence). CDR3 bases read: TGCAGTGCTAGAGCATGGACAGGGGTAGAGACG. Protein sequence: CSARAWTGVET. The entire CDR3 is CSARAWTGVETQYF.